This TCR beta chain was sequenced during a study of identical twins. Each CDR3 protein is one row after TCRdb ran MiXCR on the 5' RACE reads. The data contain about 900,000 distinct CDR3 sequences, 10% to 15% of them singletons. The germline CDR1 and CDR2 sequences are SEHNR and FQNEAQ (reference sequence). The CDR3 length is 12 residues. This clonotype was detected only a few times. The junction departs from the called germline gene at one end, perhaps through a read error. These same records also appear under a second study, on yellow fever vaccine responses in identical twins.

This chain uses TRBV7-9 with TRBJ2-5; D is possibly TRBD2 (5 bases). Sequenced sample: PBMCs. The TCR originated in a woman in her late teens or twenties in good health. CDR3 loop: CTSSLALETQYF. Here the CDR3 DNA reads TGTACCAGCAGCTTAGCGTTGGAGACCCAGTACTTC.